The entry below describes one T cell receptor (beta chain). Unique molecular identifiers were used in preparing the TCRbeta library. TCRdb itself ran the PCR reads through MiXCR, one entry per CDR3 protein. The sample lists some 600,000 distinct CDR3 sequences, about 15% occurring once. This entry comes from a study of T-cell reconstitution after alpha-beta-depleted transplantation in children. The sequence derives from a human donor who donated a stem cell graft to a child with acute myeloid leukemia. Sequences were derived from PBMCs from the stem cell graft donor, sampled from the stem cell graft.

The CDR3 nucleotides are TGTGCCAGCAGTGAAGCGCGATGGCGATCCCACCGAGGCGCAGATACGCAGTATTTT. Amino acids: CASSEARWRSHRGADTQYF. The chain links TRBV2 to TRBJ2-3, with unresolved D. This CDR3 is built from 19 residues. V lost 0 bases to trimming and J lost 4 bases, with 23 bases between them. CDR1 is SNHLY, CDR2 FYNNEI, per germline. Full variable domain (missing parts from reference TRBV2 and TRBJ2-3): EPEVTQTPSHQVTQMGQEVILRCVPISNHLYFYWYRQILGQKVEFLVSFYNNEISEKSEIFDDQFSVERPDGSNFTLKIRSTKLEDSAMYFCASSEARWRSHRGADTQYFGPGTRLTVL.